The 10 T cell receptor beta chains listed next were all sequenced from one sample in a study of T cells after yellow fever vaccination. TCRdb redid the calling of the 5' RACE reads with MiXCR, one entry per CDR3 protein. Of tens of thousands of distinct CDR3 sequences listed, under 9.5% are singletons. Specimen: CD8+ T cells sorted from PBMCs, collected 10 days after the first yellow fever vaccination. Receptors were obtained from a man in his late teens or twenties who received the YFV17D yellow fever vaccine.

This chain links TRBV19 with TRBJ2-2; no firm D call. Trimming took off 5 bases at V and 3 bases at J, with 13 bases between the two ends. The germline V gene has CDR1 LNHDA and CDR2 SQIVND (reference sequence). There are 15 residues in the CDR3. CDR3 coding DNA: TGTGCCAGTAGTTACCTGGTTGGAGACACCGGGGAGCTGTTTTTT. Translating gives CASSYLVGDTGELFF.

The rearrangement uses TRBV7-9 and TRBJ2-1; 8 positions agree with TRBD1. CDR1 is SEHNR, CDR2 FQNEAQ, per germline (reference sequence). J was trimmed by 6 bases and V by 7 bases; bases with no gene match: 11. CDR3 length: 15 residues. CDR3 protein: CASTPPTGGTNEQFF. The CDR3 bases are TGTGCCAGCACCCCCCCAACAGGGGGAACCAATGAGCAGTTCTTC.

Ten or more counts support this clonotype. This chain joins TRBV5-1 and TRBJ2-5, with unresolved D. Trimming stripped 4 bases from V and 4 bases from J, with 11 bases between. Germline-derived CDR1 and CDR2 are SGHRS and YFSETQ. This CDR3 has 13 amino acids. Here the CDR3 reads CASSPITGETQYF. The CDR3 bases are TGCGCCAGCAGCCCAATAACGGGAGAGACCCAGTACTTC.

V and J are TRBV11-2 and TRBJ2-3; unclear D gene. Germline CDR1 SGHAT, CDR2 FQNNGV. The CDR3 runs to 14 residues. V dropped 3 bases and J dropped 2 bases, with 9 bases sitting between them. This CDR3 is CASSLWGVTDTQYF. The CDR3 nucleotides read TGTGCCAGCAGCTTGTGGGGTGTCACAGATACGCAGTATTTT. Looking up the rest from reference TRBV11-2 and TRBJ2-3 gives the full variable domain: EAGVAQSPRYKIIEKRQSVAFWCNPISGHATLYWYQQILGQGPKLLIQFQNNGVVDDSQLPKDRFSAERLKGVDSTLKIQPAKLEDSAVYLCASSLWGVTDTQYFGPGTRLTVL.

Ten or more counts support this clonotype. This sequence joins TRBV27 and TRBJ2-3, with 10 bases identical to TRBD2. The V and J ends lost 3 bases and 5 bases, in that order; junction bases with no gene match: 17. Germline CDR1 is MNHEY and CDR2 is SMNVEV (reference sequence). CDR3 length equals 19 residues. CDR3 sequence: CASSFSPIASGGELDTQYF. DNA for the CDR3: TGTGCCAGCAGTTTCTCCCCGATTGCAAGCGGGGGGGAATTAGATACGCAGTATTTT.

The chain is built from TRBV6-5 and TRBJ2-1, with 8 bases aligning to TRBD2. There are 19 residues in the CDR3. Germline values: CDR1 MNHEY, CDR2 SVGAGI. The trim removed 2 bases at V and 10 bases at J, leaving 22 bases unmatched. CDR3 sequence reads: CASSYKRGLGTPERREQFF. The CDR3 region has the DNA TGTGCCAGCAGTTACAAGCGGGGGTTGGGGACTCCGGAGAGAAGGGAGCAGTTCTTC.

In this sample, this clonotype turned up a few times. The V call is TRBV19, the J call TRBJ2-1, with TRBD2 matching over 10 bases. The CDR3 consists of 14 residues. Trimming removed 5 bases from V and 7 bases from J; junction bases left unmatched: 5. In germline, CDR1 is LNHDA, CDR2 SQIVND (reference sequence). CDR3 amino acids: CASSAAGGPNEQFF. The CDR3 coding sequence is TGTGCCAGTAGTGCAGCGGGGGGGCCGAATGAGCAGTTCTTC.

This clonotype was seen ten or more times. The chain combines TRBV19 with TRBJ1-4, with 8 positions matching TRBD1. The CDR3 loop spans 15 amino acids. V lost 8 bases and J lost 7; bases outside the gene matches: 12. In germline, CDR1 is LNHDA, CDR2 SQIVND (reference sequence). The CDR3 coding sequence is TGTGCCAGTGGGACAGGCGTACTCCTCCCTGAAAAACTGTTTTTT. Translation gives CASGTGVLLPEKLFF.

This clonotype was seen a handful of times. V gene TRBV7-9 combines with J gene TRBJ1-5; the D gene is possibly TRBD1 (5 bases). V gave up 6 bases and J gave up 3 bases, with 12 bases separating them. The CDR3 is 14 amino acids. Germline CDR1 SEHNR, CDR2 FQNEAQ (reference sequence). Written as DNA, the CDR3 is TGTGCCAGCAGTCTCGACAGTTCCAATCAGCCCCAGCATTTT. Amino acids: CASSLDSSNQPQHF.

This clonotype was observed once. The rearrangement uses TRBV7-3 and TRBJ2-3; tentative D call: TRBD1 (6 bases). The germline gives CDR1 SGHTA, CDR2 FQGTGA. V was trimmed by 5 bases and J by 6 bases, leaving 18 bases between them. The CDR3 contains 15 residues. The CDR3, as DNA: TGTGCCAGCAGCCTATCCCAGGGGATGGGGGATACGCAGTATTTT. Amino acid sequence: CASSLSQGMGDTQYF. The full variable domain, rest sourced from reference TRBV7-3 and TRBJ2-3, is GAGVSQTPSNKVTEKGKYVELRCDPISGHTALYWYRQSLGQGPEFLIYFQGTGAADDSGLPNDRFFAVRPEGSVSTLKIQRTERGDSAVYLCASSLSQGMGDTQYFGPGTRLTVL.